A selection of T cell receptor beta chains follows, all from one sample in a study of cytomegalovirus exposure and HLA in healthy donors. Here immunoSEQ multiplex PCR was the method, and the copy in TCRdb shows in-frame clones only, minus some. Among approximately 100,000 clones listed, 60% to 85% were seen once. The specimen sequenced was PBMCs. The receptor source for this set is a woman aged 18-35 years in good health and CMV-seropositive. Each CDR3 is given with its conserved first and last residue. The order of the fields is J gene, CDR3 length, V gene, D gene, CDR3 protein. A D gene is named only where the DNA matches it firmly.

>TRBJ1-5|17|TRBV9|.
CASSVGGLHVSNQPQHF
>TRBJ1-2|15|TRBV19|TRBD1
CASSLAWTGNYGYTF
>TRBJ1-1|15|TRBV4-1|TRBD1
CASSHPRQGITEAFF
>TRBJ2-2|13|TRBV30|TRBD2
CAWTSGRTGELFF
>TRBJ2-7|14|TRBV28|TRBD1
CASSPGTVPLEQYF
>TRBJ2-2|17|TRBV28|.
CASITEGTRRGTGELFF
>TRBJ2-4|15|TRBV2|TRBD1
CASINRGPAKNIQYF
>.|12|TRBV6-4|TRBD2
CASSERENEQFF
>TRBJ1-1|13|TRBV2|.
CASSEGGNTEAFF
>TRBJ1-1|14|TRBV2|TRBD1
CASRGGQGGTEAFF
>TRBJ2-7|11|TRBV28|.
CASSSGYEQYF
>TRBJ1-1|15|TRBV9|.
CASSVGQGSGTEAFF
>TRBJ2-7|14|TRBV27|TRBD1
CASSLTGGGYEQYF
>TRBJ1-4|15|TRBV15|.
CATSSQGTSNEKLFF
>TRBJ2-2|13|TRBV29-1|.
CSVRQDNTGELFF
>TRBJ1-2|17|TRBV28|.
CASLGSWGHVLNYGYTF
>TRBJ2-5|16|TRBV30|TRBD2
CAWSVGLAGRGETQYF
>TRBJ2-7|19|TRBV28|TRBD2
CASSRRMPTSGTITYEQYF
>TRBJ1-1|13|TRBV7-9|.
CASSLVSRPEAFF
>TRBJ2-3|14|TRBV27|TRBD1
CASSFDRVTDTQYF
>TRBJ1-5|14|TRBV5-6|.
CASSLGGINQPQHF
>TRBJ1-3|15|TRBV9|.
CASSPRTDSGNTIYF
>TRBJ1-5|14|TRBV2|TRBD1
CASVGQGPGQPQHF
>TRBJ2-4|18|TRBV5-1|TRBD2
CASSLGTSGPLAKNIQYF
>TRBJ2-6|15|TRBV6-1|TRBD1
CASLGQGSGANVLTF
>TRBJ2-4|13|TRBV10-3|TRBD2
CATREGNKNIQYF
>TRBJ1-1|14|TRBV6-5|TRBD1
CASTRTGDNTEAFF
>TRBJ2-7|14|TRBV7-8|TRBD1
CASSLAGDSNEQYF
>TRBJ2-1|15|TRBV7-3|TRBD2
CASSGVAGVFDEQFF
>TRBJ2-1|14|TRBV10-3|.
CAISESKLVGEQFF
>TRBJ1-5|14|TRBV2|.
CASTRGLMGQPQHF
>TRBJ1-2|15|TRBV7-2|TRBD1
CASSLADRGPGGYTF
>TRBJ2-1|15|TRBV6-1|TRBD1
CASLSRGRSYNEQFF
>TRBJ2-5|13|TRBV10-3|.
CAISPGGQATQYF
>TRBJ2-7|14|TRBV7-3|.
CASSLTAGSYEQYF
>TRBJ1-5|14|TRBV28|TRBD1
CASSQQGTYQPQHF
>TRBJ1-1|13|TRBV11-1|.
CASSLGTNTEAFF
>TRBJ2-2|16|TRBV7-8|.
CASSPPAQRYTGELFF
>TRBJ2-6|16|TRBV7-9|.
CASSPRTDTGANVLTF